This is a list of T cell receptor beta chains from one sample in a study of blood T cell repertoires in COVID-19. Profiling relied on immunoSEQ multiplex PCR, and the TCRdb table lists in-frame clones only, not all of them. The table lists around 150,000 clones, approximately 81% of them singletons. The sample consisted of peripheral blood. The receptors here all came from a human donor with acute or convalescent COVID-19. The donor label of this sample is uncertain. CDR3s include the opening cysteine and the closing phenylalanine or tryptophan. A D gene is named only where the DNA matches it firmly. Some rows mark clone size as missing; the rest say once, few, many or name a class of expanded clone.

j_gene | d_gene | v_gene | abundance | CDR3nt | CDR3aa
TRBJ1-1 | - | TRBV14 | - | TGTGCCAGCAGCCCGGCAGGATCTGTTCGAGCTTTCTTT | CASSPAGSVRAFF
TRBJ1-1 | - | TRBV11-3 | - | TGTGCCAGCAGTCCTACAGCGAACACTGAAGCTTTCTTT | CASSPTANTEAFF
TRBJ2-1 | - | TRBV6-5 | once | TGTGCCAGCAGTTCCCTGGGCCTAGCTTTGTCCAATGAGCAGTTCTTC | CASSSLGLALSNEQFF
TRBJ1-1 | TRBD1 | TRBV5-1 | once | TGCGCCAGCAGCACTATAACAGGGGGCTTGACTGAAGCTTTCTTT | CASSTITGGLTEAFF
TRBJ1-5 | TRBD1 | TRBV10-3 | - | TGTGCCATCAGTGAGTCCGACAGGGGGAATCAGCCCCAGCATTTT | CAISESDRGNQPQHF
TRBJ2-5 | - | TRBV4-3 | - | TGCGCCAGCAGCCAAGAGGGAGGGACCCAGTACTTC | CASSQEGGTQYF
TRBJ1-2 | TRBD1 | TRBV29-1 | - | TGCAGCGTCCTGGACAGGGGGCTCAACTATGGCTACACCTTC | CSVLDRGLNYGYTF
TRBJ1-3 | - | TRBV30 | - | TGTGCCTGGATCGACCGGGGGACTGTGGGCGGAAACACCATATATTTT | CAWIDRGTVGGNTIYF
TRBJ1-1 | - | TRBV18 | - | TGTGCCAGCTCACAAGATCTCACGGGGATGGGGACTGAAGCTTTCTTT | CASSQDLTGMGTEAFF
TRBJ1-1 | - | TRBV11-2 | - | TGTGCCAGCAGCTTAGATCTGAGAGCTTTCTTT | CASSLDLRAFF
TRBJ1-6 | - | TRBV27 | - | TGTGCCAGCAGTCCCGGACAGTTTTATAATTCACCCCTCCACTTT | CASSPGQFYNSPLHF
TRBJ2-1 | - | TRBV15 | once | TGTGCCACCAGCAGGGATCGGGGGGAGCAGTTCTTC | CATSRDRGEQFF
TRBJ2-5 | TRBD1 | TRBV4-2 | once | TGTGCCAGCAGCCAAGATCCTTGGACAGGGGTAGAGACCCAGTACTTC | CASSQDPWTGVETQYF
TRBJ2-7 | - | TRBV6-5 | - | TGTGCCAGCAGGAAATCCGGGACAATCTACGAGCAGTACTTC | CASRKSGTIYEQYF
TRBJ1-6 | TRBD1 | TRBV27 | - | TGTGCCAGCAGTTCCGACAGGGGTAATTCACCCCTCCACTTT | CASSSDRGNSPLHF
TRBJ1-6 | - | TRBV18 | - | TGTGCCAGCAAGGGGGAGTTGAGGAATAATTCACCCCTCCACTTT | CASKGELRNNSPLHF
TRBJ2-7 | TRBD1 | TRBV5-1 | - | TGCGCCAGCAGCTTGGTTGGGGGACAGGGTCGCGAGCAGTACTTC | CASSLVGGQGREQYF
TRBJ1-2 | TRBD1 | TRBV27 | few | TGTGCCAGCAGCACCCGGGACAGTAACTATGGCTACACCTTC | CASSTRDSNYGYTF
TRBJ2-3 | TRBD2 | TRBV19 | - | TGTGCCAGTAGTAGGACCCCCGGGGGGGAGAGCACAGATACGCAGTATTTT | CASSRTPGGESTDTQYF
TRBJ1-6 | - | TRBV3-1/TRBV3-2 | - | TGTGCCAGCAGCCAAGCCGGGACACTTGATAATTCACCCCTCCACTTT | CASSQAGTLDNSPLHF
TRBJ2-7 | TRBD1 | TRBV19 | once | TGTGCCAGTAGTTCCGACAGGGACCCCTACGAGCAGTACTTC | CASSSDRDPYEQYF
TRBJ1-2 | - | TRBV3-1/TRBV3-2 | - | TGTGCCAGCAGCCAGAGAGGATCCACTAACTATGGCTACACCTTC | CASSQRGSTNYGYTF
TRBJ2-3 | TRBD2 | TRBV15 | once | TGTGCCACCAGCAGAGGGGGACTAGCGGGGGTGACAGATACGCAGTATTTT | CATSRGGLAGVTDTQYF
TRBJ2-3 | TRBD1 | TRBV5-5 | - | TGTGCCAGCAGCCCCGGACAGGGGACAGATACGCAGTATTTT | CASSPGQGTDTQYF
TRBJ2-4 | TRBD1 | TRBV7-9 | - | TGTGCCAGCAGCGAGCGACAGGGTATTCAGTACTTC | CASSERQGIQYF
TRBJ1-1 | TRBD1 | TRBV6-2/TRBV6-3 | - | TGTGCCACCAGCAGGGGGTACACTGAAGCTTTCTTT | CATSRGYTEAFF
TRBJ1-1 | - | TRBV7-2 | - | TGTGCCAGCAGCGTCCAGGGGCGTAGCACTGAAGCTTTCTTT | CASSVQGRSTEAFF
TRBJ2-7 | - | TRBV18 | - | TGTGCCAGCTCACCCGGGACTGCCGTCGAGCAGTACTTC | CASSPGTAVEQYF
TRBJ1-4 | TRBD1 | TRBV7-2 | - | TGTGCCAGCGGGGACAGGGATCCTGAAAAACTGTTTTTT | CASGDRDPEKLFF
TRBJ2-7 | - | TRBV9 | - | TGTGCCAGCAGCGAGGGGTTTGGATCCTACGAGCAGTACTTC | CASSEGFGSYEQYF
TRBJ1-5 | TRBD1 | TRBV7-2 | - | TGTGCCAGCAGCGCAACAGGGGCTTCTCAGCCCCAGCATTTT | CASSATGASQPQHF
TRBJ1-3 | - | TRBV9 | - | TGTGCCAGCAGCGTAGTATCGGGATCCTCTGGAAACACCATATATTTT | CASSVVSGSSGNTIYF
TRBJ1-1 | - | TRBV6-5 | once | TGTGCCAGCAGTTACCGAACGGGGGTCGAAGCTTTCTTT | CASSYRTGVEAFF
TRBJ2-3 | TRBD1 | TRBV27 | once | TGTGCCAGCAGACTGACAGGGCGTGGCACAGATACGCAGTATTTT | CASRLTGRGTDTQYF
TRBJ2-7 | - | TRBV5-4 | - | TGTGCCAGCAGCTTTTTCACCTTGGCAGGGCGATACGAGCAGTACTTC | CASSFFTLAGRYEQYF
TRBJ2-3 | TRBD1 | TRBV7-3 | - | TGTGCCAGCAGCTTGGGGGACAGGGGGCTACGAGATACGCAGTATTTT | CASSLGDRGLRDTQYF
TRBJ2-2 | - | TRBV7-6 | - | TGTGCCAGCAGCCCAGGTCCTAACACCGGGGAGCTGTTTTTT | CASSPGPNTGELFF
TRBJ2-7 | TRBD2 | TRBV30 | - | TGTGCCTGGAGTCCTCCCGGACTAGCGGGGGGGCCCTCCTACGAGCAGTACTTC | CAWSPPGLAGGPSYEQYF
TRBJ1-2 | TRBD1 | TRBV5-4 | - | TGTGCCACTCCTACGGAACCGGGACAGGGGCTTGGCTACACCTTC | CATPTEPGQGLGYTF
TRBJ1-1 | - | TRBV11-2 | - | TGTGCCAGCAGCTCCCACACGAACACTGAAGCTTTCTTT | CASSSHTNTEAFF
TRBJ2-1 | - | TRBV5-1 | - | TGCGCCAGCAGCATCACGCTCGAGGTAAATGAGCAGTTCTTC | CASSITLEVNEQFF
TRBJ2-2 | - | TRBV20-1 | - | TGCAGTGCTAGTCTGGCGGGAAATCTGAACACCGGGGAGCTGTTTTTT | CSASLAGNLNTGELFF